The entry below gives a single TCR beta chain sequence along with its context. This specimen comes from a study of blood T cell repertoires in COVID-19. The protocol was immunoSEQ multiplex PCR, while the TCRdb copy is restricted to in-frame clones and leaves out a portion. The sample lists under 150,000 clones, 85% to 90% occurring once. The sequence derives from a woman in her forties or fifties with acute or convalescent COVID-19. The sample was peripheral blood.

CDR3 coding DNA: TGTGCCAGCAGTTCGGAGCTACTGTATGGCTACACCTTC. It codes for CASSSELLYGYTF. This sequence joins TRBV6-5 and TRBJ1-2; D is unresolved. The germline V gene has CDR1 MNHEY and CDR2 SVGAGI. V lost 4 bases and J 5 bases, leaving 11 bases between the germline ends. The CDR3 totals 13 residues.